The rows below give T cell receptor beta chains drawn from one sample of a study of blood T cell repertoires in COVID-19. The table came from immunoSEQ multiplex PCR; TCRdb's copy has only in-frame clones and leaves some out. The data show roughly 200,000 clones, around 85% seen once. The sample comprised peripheral blood. The receptors stem from a human donor with active or convalescent COVID-19. The donor label of this sample is uncertain. The CDR3 runs from the conserved cysteine through the conserved F or W. Fields, in order: D gene, clone size, V gene, J gene, CDR3 protein, CDR3 DNA. The D gene is left open where the match is weak. Clone sizes are given selectively: once, few, many, or a class where the clone is expanded.

d_call: TRBD2; clone_size: -; v_call: TRBV29-1; j_call: TRBJ2-5; cdr3_aa: CSVILAGGRLIQETQYF; cdr3_nt: TGCAGCGTTATACTAGCGGGGGGGCGGTTGATCCAAGAGACCCAGTACTTC
d_call: -; clone_size: -; v_call: TRBV30; j_call: TRBJ1-5; cdr3_aa: CAWSARYTGNQPQHF; cdr3_nt: TGTGCCTGGAGTGCCCGGTATACGGGCAATCAGCCCCAGCATTTT
d_call: TRBD2; clone_size: -; v_call: TRBV9; j_call: TRBJ2-1; cdr3_aa: CASSLSTSLSYNEQFF; cdr3_nt: TGTGCCAGCAGCTTATCGACTAGCCTCTCCTACAATGAGCAGTTCTTC
d_call: TRBD1; clone_size: -; v_call: TRBV3-1/TRBV3-2; j_call: TRBJ2-7; cdr3_aa: CASSQDFGQAGGQYF; cdr3_nt: TGTGCCAGCAGCCAAGATTTCGGACAGGCCGGAGGGCAGTACTTC
d_call: TRBD2; clone_size: -; v_call: TRBV7-6; j_call: TRBJ2-1; cdr3_aa: CASSLVLRTSGRARSYNEQFF; cdr3_nt: TGTGCCAGCAGCTTAGTCCTAAGGACTAGCGGGAGGGCCAGATCCTACAATGAGCAGTTCTTC
d_call: TRBD1; clone_size: -; v_call: TRBV18; j_call: TRBJ1-2; cdr3_aa: CASSPNARDRGTGYTF; cdr3_nt: TGTGCCAGCTCACCTAACGCCCGGGACAGGGGGACCGGCTACACCTTC
d_call: -; clone_size: -; v_call: TRBV3-1/TRBV3-2; j_call: TRBJ1-2; cdr3_aa: CASSQHTGFDYGYTF; cdr3_nt: TGTGCCAGCAGCCAACACACAGGGTTCGACTATGGCTACACCTTC
d_call: -; clone_size: -; v_call: TRBV18; j_call: TRBJ1-5; cdr3_aa: CASSPTGTDQPQHF; cdr3_nt: TGTGCCAGCTCTCCGACAGGAACGGATCAGCCCCAGCATTTT
d_call: TRBD1; clone_size: -; v_call: TRBV23-1; j_call: TRBJ1-6; cdr3_aa: CASDPPGQGESPLHF; cdr3_nt: TGCGCCAGCGACCCACCGGGACAGGGCGAATCACCCCTCCACTTT
d_call: TRBD1; clone_size: -; v_call: TRBV11-2; j_call: TRBJ1-1; cdr3_aa: CASSSYRGLAGSEAFF; cdr3_nt: TGTGCCAGCAGCTCTTACAGGGGCCTCGCAGGGTCTGAAGCTTTCTTT
d_call: -; clone_size: -; v_call: TRBV7-9; j_call: TRBJ2-1; cdr3_aa: CASSRGTYEQFF; cdr3_nt: TGTGCCAGCAGCCGAGGGACATACGAGCAGTTCTTC
d_call: -; clone_size: few; v_call: TRBV6-2/TRBV6-3; j_call: TRBJ2-3; cdr3_aa: CASSTLGRGDTQYF; cdr3_nt: TGTGCCAGCAGTACCCTCGGCCGAGGGGATACGCAGTATTTT
d_call: TRBD2; clone_size: -; v_call: TRBV29-1; j_call: TRBJ2-1; cdr3_aa: CSVYPGGNNEQFF; cdr3_nt: TGCAGCGTTTACCCGGGAGGGAACAATGAGCAGTTCTTC
d_call: -; clone_size: -; v_call: TRBV30; j_call: TRBJ1-3; cdr3_aa: CAWSGSGTGNTIYF; cdr3_nt: TGTGCCTGGAGTGGTTCAGGGACTGGAAACACCATATATTTT
d_call: -; clone_size: -; v_call: TRBV5-6; j_call: TRBJ1-1; cdr3_aa: CASSLMGGGNTEAFF; cdr3_nt: TGTGCCAGCAGCTTGATGGGTGGCGGGAACACTGAAGCTTTCTTT
d_call: -; clone_size: -; v_call: TRBV6-5; j_call: TRBJ1-1; cdr3_aa: CASSLHTNTEAFF; cdr3_nt: TGTGCCAGCAGTCTCCACACGAACACTGAAGCTTTCTTT
d_call: -; clone_size: -; v_call: TRBV27; j_call: TRBJ1-5; cdr3_aa: CASSSSGFINQPQHF; cdr3_nt: TGTGCCAGCAGTTCGTCGGGATTCATCAATCAGCCCCAGCATTTT
d_call: -; clone_size: -; v_call: TRBV28; j_call: TRBJ2-3; cdr3_aa: CASSPQSTDTQYF; cdr3_nt: TGTGCCAGCAGTCCTCAGTCCACAGATACGCAGTATTTT
d_call: -; clone_size: -; v_call: TRBV10-3; j_call: TRBJ2-7; cdr3_aa: CAISERGWAYEQYF; cdr3_nt: TGTGCCATCAGTGAGAGGGGGTGGGCCTACGAGCAGTACTTC
d_call: -; clone_size: -; v_call: TRBV28; j_call: TRBJ1-1; cdr3_aa: CATARGRVEAFF; cdr3_nt: TGTGCCACGGCGCGGGGGCGAGTTGAAGCTTTCTTT
d_call: -; clone_size: -; v_call: TRBV18; j_call: TRBJ1-3; cdr3_aa: CASRESTGNTIYF; cdr3_nt: TGTGCCAGCCGGGAGTCTACTGGAAACACCATATATTTT
d_call: -; clone_size: -; v_call: TRBV5-1; j_call: TRBJ2-5; cdr3_aa: CASSDLTELQETQYF; cdr3_nt: TGCGCCAGCAGCGATCTGACAGAACTCCAAGAGACCCAGTACTTC
d_call: -; clone_size: -; v_call: TRBV18; j_call: TRBJ2-3; cdr3_aa: CASSPPITDTQYF; cdr3_nt: TGTGCCAGCTCACCGCCTATCACAGATACGCAGTATTTT
d_call: TRBD1; clone_size: -; v_call: TRBV10-3; j_call: TRBJ2-7; cdr3_aa: CAIRGTGDVYEQYF; cdr3_nt: TGTGCCATCAGAGGGACAGGGGACGTGTACGAGCAGTACTTC
d_call: -; clone_size: -; v_call: TRBV9; j_call: TRBJ2-5; cdr3_aa: CASSVSGNQETQYF; cdr3_nt: TGTGCCAGCAGCGTATCCGGGAACCAAGAGACCCAGTACTTC
d_call: TRBD2; clone_size: few; v_call: TRBV14; j_call: TRBJ2-7; cdr3_aa: CASSQDGGGSYEQYF; cdr3_nt: TGTGCCAGCAGCCAAGATGGGGGGGGCTCCTACGAGCAGTACTTC
d_call: TRBD2; clone_size: -; v_call: TRBV7-2; j_call: TRBJ2-5; cdr3_aa: CASSLTSGIETQYF; cdr3_nt: TGTGCCAGCAGCCTAACTAGCGGCATAGAGACCCAGTACTTC
d_call: TRBD1; clone_size: -; v_call: TRBV7-9; j_call: TRBJ1-1; cdr3_aa: CASNQGAVDTEAFF; cdr3_nt: TGTGCCAGCAATCAGGGGGCGGTGGACACTGAAGCTTTCTTT
d_call: -; clone_size: -; v_call: TRBV18; j_call: TRBJ2-1; cdr3_aa: CASSPRTAYNEQFF; cdr3_nt: TGTGCCAGCTCACCAAGGACAGCCTACAATGAGCAGTTCTTC
d_call: -; clone_size: -; v_call: TRBV6-5; j_call: TRBJ1-6; cdr3_aa: CASSYSTANNSPLHF; cdr3_nt: TGTGCCAGCAGTTACTCGACAGCTAATAATTCACCCCTCCACTTT
d_call: -; clone_size: few; v_call: TRBV18; j_call: TRBJ1-1; cdr3_aa: CASSRGSGSTEAFF; cdr3_nt: TGTGCCAGCTCACGAGGGAGCGGGAGCACTGAAGCTTTCTTT
d_call: -; clone_size: -; v_call: TRBV7-8; j_call: TRBJ2-7; cdr3_aa: CASSYDRYEQYF; cdr3_nt: TGTGCCAGCAGCTACGACAGGTACGAGCAGTACTTC